This T cell receptor (beta chain) appears in the sequencing data of a study of breast tumors, draining lymph nodes, adjacent tissues. Study findings and constraints: Luminal-like breast cancer showed significantly greater tumor-nontumor repertoire similarity than basal-like breast cancer did. Tumor T cell lymph node origin was a supported hypothesis, not proven.

Breast cancer patients provided tissue from their axillary draining lymph nodes. This clonotype was seen a handful of times. Antigen specificity is unknown. MiXCR, run by TCRdb on the multiplex PCR reads, gives a single entry per CDR3 protein. Of about 180,000 distinct CDR3 sequences in the sample, approximately 30% are singletons; the top ten hold about 3.9%. The length of the CDR3 is 19 residues. Germline V gene sequence: CDR1 MDHEN, CDR2 SYDVKM. After removal of 3 bases from V and 1 base from J, the junction contained 10 bases not matched to a gene. Sequenced material: axillary lymph node tissue. This chain uses TRBV28 with TRBJ1-5; 12 bases fit TRBD1. This TCR derives from a female donor with breast cancer. Some clones in this sample may be carry-over from other donors' samples. The CDR3 sequence: CASSFGPGTGGWSNQPQHF. The CDR3 DNA follows: TGTGCCAGCAGTTTCGGACCGGGGACAGGGGGCTGGAGCAATCAGCCCCAGCATTTT.